The 28 T cell receptor beta chains presented below share a single source sample, sequenced in a study of beta chain features in type 1 diabetes. Whole-study results and caveats: TCRB CDR3s were moderately but significantly shorter in Type 1 diabetes patients in all four CD4+ subsets.

The whole isolated RNA underwent reverse transcription, so sequencing captured expressed TCRB transcripts. The table came from immunoSEQ multiplex PCR; TCRdb's copy has only in-frame clones and leaves some out. Among about 660,000 clones, over 12% were seen once, and the ten largest hold 0.035% to 0.045%. Their antigens remain unidentified. The sample taken for sequencing was naive CD4+ T cells from blood. The source is a man aged 18-30 years with type 1 diabetes.

This clone has only a few counts. This chain joins TRBV30 and TRBJ2-7; maybe TRBD1 (6 bases). V gave up 2 bases and J gave up 5 bases, with 16 bases separating them. Germline V gene sequence: CDR1 GTSNPN, CDR2 SVGIG (reference sequence). The CDR3 is 14 amino acids. The CDR3 loop reads CAWSPGEFRNEQYF. The CDR3 DNA follows: TGTGCCTGGAGTCCAGGGGAGTTTAGAAACGAGCAGTACTTC.

DNA of the CDR3: TGTGCCAGCAGTGAGTACAGGGGAGTTACAGATACGCAGTATTTT. Its protein product is CASSEYRGVTDTQYF. This chain uses TRBV25-1 with TRBJ2-3; TRBD1 aligns across 7 bases. Germline V gene lookup returns CDR1 MGHDK and CDR2 SYGVNS. V lost 3 bases and J lost 3; bases outside the gene matches: 6. The CDR3 extends over 15 amino acids.

The chain employs TRBV30 and TRBJ2-5; D not resolved. The CDR3 is 11 residues long. V shed 0 bases and J shed 7 bases, with 6 bases lying between them. Germline values: CDR1 GTSNPN, CDR2 SVGIG (reference sequence). The CDR3 region has the DNA TGTGCCTGGAGTGTAGAGAGGACCCAGTACTTC. It is translated as CAWSVERTQYF.

On this clone: The same CDR3 also results from other DNA sequences found in this sample. The chain combines TRBV5-1 with TRBJ1-1; D gene unclear. The CDR3 is made up of 13 amino acids. V lost 2 bases and J lost 1, with 6 bases in between. CDR1 SGHRS and CDR2 YFSETQ come from the germline V gene. As DNA, the CDR3 is TGCGCCAGCAGCTTCGATCCGAACACTGAAGCTTTCTTT. It codes for CASSFDPNTEAFF.

This clone was seen only a few times. This rearrangement joins TRBV7-9 to TRBJ2-2, with D perhaps assigned TRBD1 or TRBD2 (5 bases each). Per germline, CDR1 SEHNR and CDR2 FQNEAQ (reference sequence). V lost 8 bases and J 2 bases, leaving 18 bases between the germline ends. The CDR3 sequence is 16 residues long. This CDR3 reads CASGSTRGANTGELFF. CDR3 bases: TGTGCCAGCGGATCCACCCGAGGGGCAAACACCGGGGAGCTGTTTTTT. Filled out from reference TRBV7-9 and TRBJ2-2, the complete variable domain reads DTGVSQNPRHKITKRGQNVTFRCDPISEHNRLYWYRQTLGQGPEFLTYFQNEAQLEKSRLLSDRFSAERPKGSFSTLEIQRTEQGDSAMYLCASGSTRGANTGELFFGEGSRLTVL.

The V call is TRBV14, the J call TRBJ2-5, with 13 bases matching TRBD2. Per the germline V gene, CDR1 is SGHDN and CDR2 is FVKESK. The CDR3 consists of 15 residues. Trimming took 4 bases from V and 4 from J; bases not matched to a gene: 3. The CDR3 DNA reads TGTGCCAGCAGCCGGGGACTAGCGGGAAGAGAGACCCAGTACTTC. It encodes CASSRGLAGRETQYF. The variable domain in full, completed from reference TRBV14 and TRBJ2-5, reads EAGVTQFPSHSVIEKGQTVTLRCDPISGHDNLYWYRRVMGKEIKFLLHFVKESKQDESGMPNNRFLAERTGGTYSTLKVQPAELEDSGVYFCASSRGLAGRETQYFGPGTRLLVL.

The genes are TRBV7-9 and TRBJ1-1, with a weak D call TRBD1 (5 bases). Germline CDR1 is SEHNR and CDR2 is FQNEAQ (reference sequence). This CDR3 contains 15 residues. V was shortened by 6 bases and J by 3 bases, with 17 bases between the two germline ends. The chain's CDR3 is CASSETGTRDTEAFF. CDR3 DNA: TGTGCCAGCAGTGAAACCGGGACTAGGGACACTGAAGCTTTCTTT.

The chain recombines TRBV9 with TRBJ2-3; possibly TRBD2 for D (5 bases). The CDR3 runs to 15 residues. Trimming cost V 0 bases and J 0 bases, with 8 bases left between them. In germline, CDR1 is SGDLS, CDR2 YYNGEE. The CDR3 is CASSVARGSTDTQYF. Written as DNA, the CDR3 is TGTGCCAGCAGCGTAGCACGGGGAAGCACAGATACGCAGTATTTT.

This chain joins TRBV30 and TRBJ2-1; 10 bases fit TRBD1. V was pared by 1 base and J by 8 bases, with 5 bases of the junction left unmatched. The CDR3 sequence is 14 residues long. Germline V gene data show CDR1 as GTSNPN and CDR2 as SVGIG (reference sequence). In DNA form, the CDR3 reads TGTGCCTGGAGTGGGGGACAGGGGCTCTATGAGCAGTTCTTC. Its translation: CAWSGGQGLYEQFF.

A few counts support this clone. The junction and the germline gene differ at one end; a read error may be behind it. V is TRBV2 and J is TRBJ2-7; TRBD2 matches 7 bases. The CDR3 covers 12 residues. CDR1 SNHLY and CDR2 FYNNEI come from the germline V gene. CDR3 protein: CASSEQNAGEDF. The CDR3 coding sequence is TGTGCCAGCAGTGAACAGAATGCGGGGGAGGACTTC.

This clone showed up just a few times. The chain couples TRBV7-2 to TRBJ1-1; D ambiguous. There are 13 residues in the CDR3. CDR1 and CDR2 (germline): SGHTA, FQGNSA. The V and J ends lost 4 bases and 1 base respectively, with 7 bases between them. CDR3 region: CASSSRQNTEAFF. The CDR3 DNA reads TGTGCCAGCAGCTCCAGACAGAACACTGAAGCTTTCTTT.

This clone was counted only a few times. This rearrangement joins TRBV6-5 to TRBJ2-3; D unresolved. The CDR3 totals 13 residues. The germline gives CDR1 MNHEY, CDR2 SVGAGI. Trimming took off 7 bases at V and 0 bases at J, with 8 bases between the two ends. The CDR3 DNA is TGTGCCAGCACCCAAGCTAGCACAGATACGCAGTATTTT. It specifies CASTQASTDTQYF.

This clone was seen a handful of times. The chain recombines TRBV7-2 with TRBJ2-5, with 9 bases that match TRBD1. This CDR3 region has 16 residues. The trim removed 1 base at V and 7 bases at J, leaving 10 bases unmatched. CDR1 is SGHTA, CDR2 FQGNSA, per germline. CDR3 coding DNA: TGTGCCAGCAGCTTAGGCACAGGGGGCTTGTGGGGGACCCAGTACTTC. Protein product: CASSLGTGGLWGTQYF. Complete variable domain (other parts from reference TRBV7-2 and TRBJ2-5): GAGVSQSPSNKVTEKGKDVELRCDPISGHTALYWYRQSLGQGLEFLIYFQGNSAPDKSGLPSDRFSAERTGGSVSTLTIQRTQQEDSAVYLCASSLGTGGLWGTQYFGPGTRLLVL.

This clone was seen a few times. This chain links TRBV7-2 with TRBJ2-7; 12 bases are a match to TRBD2. The CDR3 totals 17 residues. Trimming cost V 5 bases and J 2 bases; bases outside gene matches: 10. Germline CDR1 SGHTA, CDR2 FQGNSA. The CDR3 DNA sequence: TGTGCCAGCAGCCCCACTAGGACTAGCGGGACCCCCTACGAGCAGTACTTC. It specifies CASSPTRTSGTPYEQYF.

In its sample, this clone was seen a few times. This rearrangement joins TRBV30 to TRBJ1-5, with D possibly being TRBD1 (5 bases). The CDR3 runs to 14 residues. Deletions cut 2 bases from V and 0 bases from J, with 8 bases between. CDR1 GTSNPN and CDR2 SVGIG come from the germline V gene (reference sequence). The CDR3 coding sequence is TGTGCCTGGAGTAAGGGGTATAGCAATCAGCCCCAGCATTTT. It codes for CAWSKGYSNQPQHF. The full variable domain, in which reference TRBV30 and TRBJ1-5 provide the parts outside the CDR3, is SQTIHQWPATLVQPVGSPLSLECTVEGTSNPNLYWYRQAAGRGLQLLFYSVGIGQISSEVPQNLSASRPQDRQFILSSKKLLLSDSGFYLCAWSKGYSNQPQHFGDGTRLSIL.

This clone was detected a few times. The chain is built from TRBV7-9 and TRBJ2-7, with D perhaps matching TRBD1 (5 bases). This CDR3 is 14 amino acids long. The V and J ends lost 3 bases and 2 bases respectively, with 11 bases between them. Germline V CDR1 and CDR2: SEHNR, FQNEAQ (reference sequence). This CDR3 is CASSLSQGTYEQYF. In nucleotides, the CDR3 is TGTGCCAGCAGCTTGAGCCAGGGCACCTACGAGCAGTACTTC.

A few counts support this clone. V gene TRBV2 combines with J gene TRBJ2-5; 9 bases are a match to TRBD2. The germline V gene encodes CDR1 SNHLY and CDR2 FYNNEI. J gave up 5 bases and V 6 bases, and 10 bases lay outside the gene matches. This CDR3 is 15 amino acids long. CDR3: CASSILAGPGETQYF. Written as DNA, the CDR3 is TGTGCCAGCAGCATCCTAGCGGGACCGGGGGAGACCCAGTACTTC.

This clone has a single count. V gene TRBV5-6 combines with J gene TRBJ2-3; TRBD1 agrees at 8 bases. In germline, CDR1 is SGHDT, CDR2 YYEEEE. The CDR3 runs 15 residues. The ends lost 3 bases at V and 3 bases at J; junction bases unmatched: 6. CDR3 sequence: CASSWADRATDTQYF. In nucleotides, the CDR3 is TGTGCCAGCAGCTGGGCGGACAGGGCAACAGATACGCAGTATTTT.

This clone was found a few times. The chain has TRBV30 and TRBJ2-5, with D possibly matching TRBD2 (6 bases). This CDR3 comprises 13 residues. The V end lost 8 bases, the J end lost 5 bases, and 18 bases lay between the germline ends. Per the germline V gene, CDR1 is GTSNPN and CDR2 is SVGIG (reference sequence). The CDR3 nucleotides read TGTGCCAGAGGGCGGGGCATGGGGGAGACCCAGTACTTC. It translates to CARGRGMGETQYF.

This clone was found a few times. The chain is built from TRBV7-9 and TRBJ2-1, with D perhaps given as TRBD1 or TRBD2 (5 bases each). Germline V lookup: CDR1 SEHNR, CDR2 FQNEAQ (reference sequence). Between the trimmed V and J ends, which lost 0 bases and 7 bases, there was a span of 10 bases. The CDR3 consists of 14 residues. CDR3 sequence: CASSLARAGNEQFF. Written as DNA, the CDR3 is TGTGCCAGCAGCTTAGCGCGGGCAGGGAATGAGCAGTTCTTC. The full variable domain, its missing parts supplied by reference TRBV7-9 and TRBJ2-1, is DTGVSQNPRHKITKRGQNVTFRCDPISEHNRLYWYRQTLGQGPEFLTYFQNEAQLEKSRLLSDRFSAERPKGSFSTLEIQRTEQGDSAMYLCASSLARAGNEQFFGPGTRLTVL.

The rearrangement joins TRBV6-5 to TRBJ2-6; no definite D call. The CDR3 covers 15 residues. CDR1 and CDR2 (germline): MNHEY, SVGAGI. V dropped 2 bases and J dropped 4 bases, with 9 bases sitting between them. CDR3 loop: CASSYLVTGANVLTF. The DNA of the CDR3 is TGTGCCAGCAGTTACCTCGTGACGGGGGCCAACGTCCTGACTTTC.

The rearrangement links TRBV7-2 to TRBJ2-1, with unresolved D. Germline CDR1 is SGHTA and CDR2 is FQGNSA. Deletions cut 5 bases from V and 7 bases from J, with 15 bases between. The CDR3 has 14 amino acids. CDR3 sequence reads: CASSEGSVGNEQFF. Written as DNA, the CDR3 is TGTGCCAGCAGCGAAGGGTCGGTTGGTAATGAGCAGTTCTTC.

This chain connects TRBV6-6 to TRBJ1-4; D perhaps matches TRBD1 (6 bases). This CDR3 region has 14 residues. Germline V gene data show CDR1 as MNHNY and CDR2 as SVGAGI (reference sequence). Trimming pared 6 bases from V and 3 bases from J, leaving 11 bases between. The CDR3 bases are TGTGCCAGCAGCTATGGACAGTCTAATGAAAAACTGTTTTTT. It is translated as CASSYGQSNEKLFF.

This clone has a handful of counts. The J gene is TRBJ1-1, the V gene TRBV13, with 8 bases fitting TRBD1. The germline CDR1 and CDR2 sequences are PRHDT and FYEKMQ (reference sequence). This CDR3 comprises 12 residues. With V trimmed by 1 base and J by 11 bases, 3 bases remained unmatched. This CDR3 is CASSLADRAAFF. CDR3 coding DNA: TGTGCCAGCAGCTTAGCGGACAGGGCGGCTTTCTTT.

This clone was detected a few times. This chain connects TRBV9 to TRBJ1-5; 7 nucleotides line up with TRBD1. The germline gives CDR1 SGDLS, CDR2 YYNGEE. This CDR3 has 14 residues. Unmatched junction bases numbered 9, after V lost 4 bases and J lost 8 bases. CDR3 sequence reads: CASSNLGQPEPQHF. CDR3 DNA sequence: TGTGCCAGCAGCAACCTGGGACAGCCAGAGCCCCAGCATTTT.

This clone has just a few counts. J is TRBJ2-1 and V is TRBV30; tentative D call: TRBD1 (6 bases). The CDR3 runs 13 residues. Trimming shortened V by 1 base and J by 7 bases, and 11 bases separated the two germline ends. Germline V gene data show CDR1 as GTSNPN and CDR2 as SVGIG (reference sequence). CDR3: CAWSGLQGNEQFF. The CDR3 DNA follows: TGTGCCTGGAGTGGACTACAGGGAAATGAGCAGTTCTTC.

Details on this clone: The sample holds other DNA sequences that translate to the same CDR3. The J gene is TRBJ2-5, the V gene TRBV18; D is uncertain. Germline CDR1 is KGHSH and CDR2 is LQKENI. The CDR3 runs to 12 residues. Trimming removed 3 bases from V and 2 bases from J, with 4 bases in between. The CDR3 DNA reads TGTGCCAGCTCACCCCCGCAAGAGACCCAGTACTTC. It specifies CASSPPQETQYF. The whole variable domain, remainder taken from reference TRBV18 and TRBJ2-5, is NAGVMQNPRHLVRRRGQEARLRCSPMKGHSHVYWYRQLPEEGLKFMVYLQKENIIDESGMPKERFSAEFPKEGPSILRIQQVVRGDSAAYFCASSPPQETQYFGPGTRLLVL.

The chain links TRBV6-1 to TRBJ2-6; D gene unclear. From germline, CDR1 is MNHNS and CDR2 SASEGT. V lost 5 bases, J lost 2 bases, and 10 bases lay in between. The CDR3 totals 15 residues. In DNA, the CDR3 is TGTGCCAGCAGTAACCCCCACGCTGGGGCCAACGTCCTGACTTTC. This encodes CASSNPHAGANVLTF.